These 21 T cell receptor beta chains were sequenced from one sample in a study of control samples from healthy donors and cancer patients. Profiling relied on immunoSEQ multiplex PCR, and the TCRdb table lists in-frame clones only, not all of them. The sample shows around 76,000 clones, around 95% of them seen only once. The sequencing input was blood. All receptors derive from a middle-aged woman in good health.

The genes are TRBV5-1 and TRBJ2-5, with 14 bases fitting TRBD2. The CDR3 length is 17 residues. J lost 5 bases, V lost 3 bases, and 9 bases had no gene match. Per the germline V gene, CDR1 is SGHRS and CDR2 is YFSETQ. DNA for the CDR3: TGCGCCAGCAGCTCCATCGGACTAGCGGGAGGAGGTGAGACCCAGTACTTC. Amino acids: CASSSIGLAGGGETQYF.

V and J are TRBV30 and TRBJ1-5, with 9 bases aligning to TRBD1. The V gene end was trimmed by 0 bases and the J gene end by 5 bases; junction bases not matched to a gene: 5. CDR3 length: 15 amino acids. The V gene's germline CDR1 is GTSNPN and CDR2 SVGIG (reference sequence). Here the CDR3 DNA reads TGTGCCTGGAGTGTGGGGACAGGGAAGTATCAGCCCCAGCATTTT. This encodes CAWSVGTGKYQPQHF.

V gene TRBV11-2 combines with J gene TRBJ1-1, with 7 bases that match TRBD1. Per germline, CDR1 SGHAT and CDR2 FQNNGV. The CDR3 contains 15 residues. Trimming took 3 bases from V and 7 from J; bases not matched to a gene: 11. CDR3 loop: CASSFRGDSRFEAFF. CDR3 in DNA: TGTGCCAGCAGCTTCCGGGGGGACAGCCGATTTGAAGCTTTCTTT.

The J gene is TRBJ1-1, the V gene TRBV29-1; no clear D. V gave up 4 bases and J gave up 3 bases, with 12 bases separating them. In germline, CDR1 is SQVTM, CDR2 ANQGSEA. The CDR3 length is 13 residues. The CDR3 sequence is CSVGERIYTEAFF. CDR3 nucleotides: TGCAGCGTTGGGGAACGGATCTACACTGAAGCTTTCTTT. Full variable domain (rest looked up from reference TRBV29-1 and TRBJ1-1): SAVISQKPSRDICQRGTSLTIQCQVDSQVTMMFWYRQQPGQSLTLIATANQGSEATYESGFVIDKFPISRPNLTFSTLTVSNMSPEDSSIYLCSVGERIYTEAFFGQGTRLTVV.

This clone has only one observation. The CDR3 nucleotides read TGTGCCAGCAGCCAAGGACATACCGAGCAGTACTTC. Translated, it gives CASSQGHTEQYF. The chain employs TRBV3-1 (or the pseudogene TRBV3-2) and TRBJ2-7; no firm D call. Trimming stripped 1 base from V and 6 bases from J, with 7 bases between. The germline V gene encodes CDR1 LGHDT and CDR2 YNNKEL (reference sequence). The CDR3 has 12 residues.

The chain joins TRBV19 to TRBJ1-1; D ambiguous. This CDR3 is built from 11 residues. Between the trimmed V and J ends, which lost 6 bases and 3 bases, there was a span of 5 bases. Germline V gene sequence: CDR1 LNHDA, CDR2 SQIVND (reference sequence). The CDR3 loop is CASRLYTEAFF. CDR3 DNA sequence: TGTGCCAGTAGATTGTACACTGAAGCTTTCTTT.

Written as DNA, the CDR3 is TGTGCCAGCAGCTTAGCGGCCAGCTACGAGCAGTACTTC. Its translation is CASSLAASYEQYF. This sequence joins TRBV11-3 and TRBJ2-7, with D hard to call. In germline, CDR1 is SGHNT, CDR2 YENEEA. The CDR3 is 13 amino acids. The ends were cut back, 1 base at V and 3 bases at J, with 7 bases in the middle.

J is TRBJ1-1 and V is TRBV5-4, with a possible D match to TRBD1 (5 bases). This CDR3 region has 13 residues. The V gene's germline CDR1 is SGHNT and CDR2 YYREEE (reference sequence). V was clipped by 4 bases and J by 5 bases, with 12 bases between them. The CDR3 nucleotides are TGTGCCAGCAGCGACCTTGGGGGAACTGAAGCTTTCTTT. It encodes CASSDLGGTEAFF. The full variable domain, in which reference TRBV5-4 and TRBJ1-1 provide the parts outside the CDR3, is ETGVTQSPTHLIKTRGQQVTLRCSSQSGHNTVSWYQQALGQGPQFIFQYYREEENGRGNFPPRFSGLQFPNYSSELNVNALELDDSALYLCASSDLGGTEAFFGQGTRLTVV.

J is TRBJ2-3 and V is TRBV7-3; 10 positions match TRBD2. The CDR3 has 17 amino acids. Per germline, CDR1 SGHTA and CDR2 FQGTGA. V dropped 4 bases and J dropped 1; count of bases not matched to a gene: 8. The chain's CDR3 is CASSSRGLAVGTDTQYF. CDR3 sequence (DNA): TGTGCCAGCAGCTCACGAGGACTAGCGGTGGGCACAGATACGCAGTATTTT.

The chain has TRBV12-5 and TRBJ1-5; 7 bases align to TRBD1. This CDR3 contains 14 residues. The germline V gene has CDR1 LGHNT and CDR2 FRNRAP. V dropped 6 bases and J dropped 2; count of bases not matched to a gene: 4. The CDR3 sequence is CASGRGQGNQPQHF. In DNA, the CDR3 is TGTGCTAGTGGCCGAGGACAGGGCAATCAGCCCCAGCATTTT.

The chain combines TRBV28 with TRBJ2-7; TRBD1 matches 9 bases. This CDR3 contains 14 residues. CDR1 is MDHEN, CDR2 SYDVKM, per germline. The trim removed 7 bases at V and 1 base at J, leaving 5 bases unmatched. CDR3 residues: CASTGGQGSYEQYF. The CDR3 DNA follows: TGTGCCAGCACCGGGGGACAGGGATCCTACGAGCAGTACTTC.

The chain recombines TRBV5-1 with TRBJ1-2, with D perhaps matching TRBD1 (5 bases). Germline V gene data show CDR1 as SGHRS and CDR2 as YFSETQ. The length of the CDR3 is 15 residues. The V end lost 3 bases, the J end lost 0 bases, and 12 bases lay between the germline ends. CDR3 bases: TGCGCCAGCAGCTGGGGACCGCTAGCTAACTATGGCTACACCTTC. Encoded protein: CASSWGPLANYGYTF.

The rearrangement links TRBV19 to TRBJ2-7, with D perhaps being TRBD1 or TRBD2 (6 bases each). This CDR3 is built from 13 residues. Germline V gives CDR1 LNHDA, CDR2 SQIVND (reference sequence). As DNA, the CDR3 is TGTGCGAGCAAGGGGGGAGTCGGCTACGAGCAGTACTTC. Translation gives CASKGGVGYEQYF.

The gene calls are TRBV27 and TRBJ2-7, with 9 nucleotides matching TRBD1. The CDR3 length is 14 residues. With 6 bases clipped from V and 4 bases from J, the junction kept 7 bases outside the gene matches. CDR1 and CDR2 from the germline V gene are MNHEY and SMNVEV (reference sequence). The CDR3, as DNA: TGTGCCAGCAGGGTCGCGGGACAGGGTTACGAGCAGTACTTC. Protein product: CASRVAGQGYEQYF.

This chain links TRBV9 with TRBJ1-5; 8 bases are a match to TRBD1. Trimming at V came to 0 bases and at J to 6 bases, leaving 5 bases not matched to a gene. The CDR3 has 15 amino acids. Germline values: CDR1 SGDLS, CDR2 YYNGEE. The CDR3 reads CASSVDVTGVQPQHF. CDR3 in DNA: TGTGCCAGCAGCGTAGACGTGACAGGGGTTCAGCCCCAGCATTTT.

The genes are TRBV7-2 and TRBJ1-1; no reliable D call. The CDR3 runs to 13 residues. Germline V gene data show CDR1 as SGHTA and CDR2 as FQGNSA. Between the trimmed V and J ends, which lost 4 bases and 3 bases, there was a span of 9 bases. CDR3 sequence (DNA): TGTGCCAGCAGCTCGCAAGGGTACACTGAAGCTTTCTTT. This gives the protein CASSSQGYTEAFF.

This clone was seen just once. The gene calls are TRBV7-2 and TRBJ2-7; D is unresolved. The CDR3 is 12 residues long. Germline V gene lookup returns CDR1 SGHTA and CDR2 FQGNSA. V lost 2 bases and J 2 bases, leaving 4 bases between the germline ends. The CDR3: CASSLTPYEQYF. CDR3 DNA sequence: TGTGCCAGCAGCTTAACACCCTACGAGCAGTACTTC.

The chain couples TRBV5-1 to TRBJ1-5; 8 bases line up with TRBD1. The V segment lost 3 bases and the J segment 4 bases; nucleotides outside the gene matches: 15. The CDR3 has 18 residues. Germline V gives CDR1 SGHRS, CDR2 YFSETQ. For the CDR3, the DNA is TGCGCCAGCAGCTCGTACAACAAGGGTACAGGGGGTAATCAGCCCCAGCATTTT. Amino acids: CASSSYNKGTGGNQPQHF.

The gene calls are TRBV18 and TRBJ1-3, with a tentative D call TRBD1 (5 bases). Trimming shortened V by 6 bases and J by 5 bases, and 14 bases separated the two germline ends. CDR1 is KGHSH and CDR2 is LQKENI in the germline V gene. This CDR3 is 14 amino acids long. The CDR3 bases are TGTGCCAGCTCCCAGGGACCAGAAAGAAACACCATATATTTT. Its translation is CASSQGPERNTIYF.

The chain joins TRBV6-2 or TRBV6-3 to TRBJ2-7; D is undetermined. The length of the CDR3 is 11 residues. V lost 6 bases to trimming and J lost 2 bases, with 5 bases between them. Germline V gene sequence: CDR1 MNHEY, CDR2 SVGEGT. Written as DNA, the CDR3 is TGTGCCAGCAGCCGGACCTACGAGCAGTACTTC. Encoded protein: CASSRTYEQYF.

The chain couples TRBV3-1 (or the pseudogene TRBV3-2) to TRBJ1-1; TRBD1 agrees at 9 bases. Germline V gene lookup returns CDR1 LGHDT and CDR2 YNNKEL (reference sequence). This CDR3 is 18 amino acids long. Unmatched junction bases numbered 14, after V lost 4 bases and J lost 2 bases. This CDR3 is CASSPLGLTGGGNTEAFF. DNA for the CDR3: TGTGCCAGCAGCCCCCTCGGGCTGACAGGGGGAGGTAACACTGAAGCTTTCTTT.